The T cell receptor beta chain under discussion was sequenced for a study of blood T cell repertoires in COVID-19. As for the study in general: The United States, Italy and Spain supplied acute and convalescent COVID-19 samples. The analysed material was cDNA or gDNA that came from T cells, B-cell-depleted T cells, or PBMCs.

A Seattle source enrolled patients during active infection and followed them longitudinally. In germline, CDR1 is MDHEN, CDR2 SYDVKM. V gave up 6 bases and J gave up 5 bases, with 15 bases separating them. CDR3 size: 14 residues. In the authors' methods: It was from reference gene primer amplification that nucleated cell counts were estimated. Here immunoSEQ multiplex PCR was the method, and the copy in TCRdb shows in-frame clones only, minus some. V and J calls and clone size are given by that table; D and trimming were obtained from the DNA. In the table there are roughly 390,000 clones, around 87% of which are singletons.

The specimen was peripheral blood. The receptor was isolated from a woman aged 30 to 39 with COVID-19, enrolled during active disease. The V call is TRBV28, the J call TRBJ2-3; perhaps TRBD2 as D (5 bases). CDR3 sequence reads: CASSRDRRGDTQYF. In DNA form, the CDR3 reads TGTGCCAGCAGCCGGGATAGGCGTGGAGATACGCAGTATTTT.